This T cell receptor beta chain was captured in a study of blood T cell repertoires in COVID-19. Only in-frame clones appear in the TCRdb table, and some are missing; sequencing was by immunoSEQ multiplex PCR. This table has over 200,000 clones, 88% appearing once. Germline V CDR1 and CDR2: SEHNR, FQNEAQ (reference sequence). The germline V and J ends were trimmed by 5 bases and 5 bases, with 13 bases remaining between them. The length of the CDR3 is 14 residues. The TCR originated in a man aged 60-69 years who had recovered from COVID-19. The chain combines TRBV7-9 with TRBJ2-1; D remains unclear. The specimen was peripheral blood. The CDR3 nucleotides are TGTGCCAGCAGCCTCTCTTTAACAAACAATGAGCAGTTCTTC. Translated: CASSLSLTNNEQFF.